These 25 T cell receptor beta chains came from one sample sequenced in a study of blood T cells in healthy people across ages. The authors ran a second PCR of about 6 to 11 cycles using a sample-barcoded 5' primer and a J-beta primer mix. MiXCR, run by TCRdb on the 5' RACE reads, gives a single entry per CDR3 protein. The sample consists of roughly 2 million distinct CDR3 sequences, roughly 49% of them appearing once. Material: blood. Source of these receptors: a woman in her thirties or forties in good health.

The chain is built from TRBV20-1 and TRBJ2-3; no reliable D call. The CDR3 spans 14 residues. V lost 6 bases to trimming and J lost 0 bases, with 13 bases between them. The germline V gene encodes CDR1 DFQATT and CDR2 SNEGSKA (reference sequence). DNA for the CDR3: TGCAGTGCACCCGACGCGGCCAGCACAGATACGCAGTATTTT. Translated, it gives CSAPDAASTDTQYF.

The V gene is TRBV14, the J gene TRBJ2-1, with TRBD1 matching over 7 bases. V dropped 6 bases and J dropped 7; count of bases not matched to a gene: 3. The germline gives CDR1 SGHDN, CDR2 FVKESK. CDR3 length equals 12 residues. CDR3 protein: CASRQGQNEQFF. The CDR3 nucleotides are TGTGCCAGCAGGCAGGGACAGAATGAGCAGTTCTTC. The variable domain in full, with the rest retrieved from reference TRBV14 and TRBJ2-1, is EAGVTQFPSHSVIEKGQTVTLRCDPISGHDNLYWYRRVMGKEIKFLLHFVKESKQDESGMPNNRFLAERTGGTYSTLKVQPAELEDSGVYFCASRQGQNEQFFGPGTRLTVL.

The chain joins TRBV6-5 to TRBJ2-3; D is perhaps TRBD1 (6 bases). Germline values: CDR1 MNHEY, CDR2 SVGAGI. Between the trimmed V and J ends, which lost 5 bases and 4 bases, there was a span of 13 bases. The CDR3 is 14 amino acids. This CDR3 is CASSATGFPDTQYF. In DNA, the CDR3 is TGTGCCAGCAGTGCTACAGGGTTCCCAGATACGCAGTATTTT.

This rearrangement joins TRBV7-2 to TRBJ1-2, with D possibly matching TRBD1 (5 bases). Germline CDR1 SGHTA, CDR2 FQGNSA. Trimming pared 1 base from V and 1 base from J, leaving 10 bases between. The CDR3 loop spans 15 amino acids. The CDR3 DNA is TGTGCCAGCAGCTTAGTACGGACACATAACTATGGCTACACCTTC. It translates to CASSLVRTHNYGYTF.

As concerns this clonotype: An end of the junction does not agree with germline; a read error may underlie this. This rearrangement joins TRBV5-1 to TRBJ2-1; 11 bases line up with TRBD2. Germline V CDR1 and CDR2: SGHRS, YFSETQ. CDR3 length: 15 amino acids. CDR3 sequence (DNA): TGCGCCAGCAGCACTCTAGCGGGGGGCTACAGTGAGCAGTTCTTC. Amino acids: CASSTLAGGYSEQFF. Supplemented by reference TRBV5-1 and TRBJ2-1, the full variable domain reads KAGVTQTPRYLIKTRGQQVTLSCSPISGHRSVSWYQQTPGQGLQFLFEYFSETQRNKGNFPGRFSGRQFSNSRSEMNVSTLELGDSALYLCASSTLAGGYSEQFFGPGTRLTVL.

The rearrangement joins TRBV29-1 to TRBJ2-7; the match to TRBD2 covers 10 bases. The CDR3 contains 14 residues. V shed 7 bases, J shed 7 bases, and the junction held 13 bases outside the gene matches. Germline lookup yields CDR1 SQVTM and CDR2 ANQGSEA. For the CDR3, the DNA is TGCAGCGCCCAGCGGGGGGGCCGATACAATGAGCAGTACTTC. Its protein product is CSAQRGGRYNEQYF.

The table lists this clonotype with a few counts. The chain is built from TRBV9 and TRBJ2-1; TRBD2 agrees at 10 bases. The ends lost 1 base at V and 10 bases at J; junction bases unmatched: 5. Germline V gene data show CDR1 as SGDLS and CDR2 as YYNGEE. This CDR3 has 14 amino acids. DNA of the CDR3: TGTGCCAGCAGCGTAACAACTAGCGGGGTAGAGCAGTTCTTC. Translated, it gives CASSVTTSGVEQFF.

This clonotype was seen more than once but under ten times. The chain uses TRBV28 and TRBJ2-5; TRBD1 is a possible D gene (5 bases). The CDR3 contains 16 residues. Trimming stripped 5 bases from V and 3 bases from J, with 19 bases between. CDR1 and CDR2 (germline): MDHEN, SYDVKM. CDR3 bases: TGTGCCAGCAGTGGAATGGATTTGGGGCTCAAAGAGACCCAGTACTTC. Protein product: CASSGMDLGLKETQYF.

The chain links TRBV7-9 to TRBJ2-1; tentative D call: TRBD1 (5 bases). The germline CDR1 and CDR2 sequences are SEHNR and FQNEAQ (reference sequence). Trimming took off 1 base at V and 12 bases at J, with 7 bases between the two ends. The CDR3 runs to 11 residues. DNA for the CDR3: TGTGCCAGCAGCTTAGAGCAGGGGCAGTTCTTC. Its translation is CASSLEQGQFF. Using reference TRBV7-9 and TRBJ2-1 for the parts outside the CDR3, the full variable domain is DTGVSQNPRHKITKRGQNVTFRCDPISEHNRLYWYRQTLGQGPEFLTYFQNEAQLEKSRLLSDRFSAERPKGSFSTLEIQRTEQGDSAMYLCASSLEQGQFFGPGTRLTVL.

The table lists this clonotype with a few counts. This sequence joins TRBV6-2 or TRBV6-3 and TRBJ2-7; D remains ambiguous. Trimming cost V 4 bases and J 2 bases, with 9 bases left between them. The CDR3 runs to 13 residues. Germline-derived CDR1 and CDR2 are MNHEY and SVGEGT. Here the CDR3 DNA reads TGTGCCAGCAGTTTTCGAATTACCTACGAGCAGTACTTC. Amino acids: CASSFRITYEQYF.

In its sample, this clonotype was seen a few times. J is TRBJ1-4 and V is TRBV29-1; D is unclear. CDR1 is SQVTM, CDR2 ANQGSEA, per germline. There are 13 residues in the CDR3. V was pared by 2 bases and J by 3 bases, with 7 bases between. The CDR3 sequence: CSVEFQPNEKLFF. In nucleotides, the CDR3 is TGCAGCGTTGAATTCCAGCCTAATGAAAAACTGTTTTTT.

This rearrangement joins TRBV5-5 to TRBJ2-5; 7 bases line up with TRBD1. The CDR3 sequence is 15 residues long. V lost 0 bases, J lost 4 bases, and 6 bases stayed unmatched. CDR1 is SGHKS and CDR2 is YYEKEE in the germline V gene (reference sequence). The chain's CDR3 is CASSLVLGGVETQYF. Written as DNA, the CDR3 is TGTGCCAGCAGCTTGGTCCTAGGGGGCGTAGAGACCCAGTACTTC.

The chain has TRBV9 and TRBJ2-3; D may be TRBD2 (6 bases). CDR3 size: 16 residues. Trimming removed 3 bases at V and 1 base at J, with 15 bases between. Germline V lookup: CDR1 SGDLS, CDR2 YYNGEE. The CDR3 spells CASSARAGSRTDTQYF. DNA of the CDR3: TGTGCCAGCAGCGCACGGGCCGGGAGCCGCACAGATACGCAGTATTTT.

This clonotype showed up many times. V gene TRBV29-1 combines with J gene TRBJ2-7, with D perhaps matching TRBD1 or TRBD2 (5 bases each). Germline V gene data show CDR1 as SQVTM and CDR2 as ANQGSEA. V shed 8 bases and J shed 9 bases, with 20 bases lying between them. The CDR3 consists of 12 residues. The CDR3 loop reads CSFNDGGMWQYF. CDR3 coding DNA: TGCAGCTTCAACGATGGGGGTATGTGGCAGTACTTC.

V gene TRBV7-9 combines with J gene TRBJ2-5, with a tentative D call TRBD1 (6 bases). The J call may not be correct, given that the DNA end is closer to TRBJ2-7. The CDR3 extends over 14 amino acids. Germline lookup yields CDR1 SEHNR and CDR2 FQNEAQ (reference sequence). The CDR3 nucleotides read TGTGCCAGCAGCTTAGAACAGGGTGGACACGAGCAGTACTTC. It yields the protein CASSLEQGGHEQYF.

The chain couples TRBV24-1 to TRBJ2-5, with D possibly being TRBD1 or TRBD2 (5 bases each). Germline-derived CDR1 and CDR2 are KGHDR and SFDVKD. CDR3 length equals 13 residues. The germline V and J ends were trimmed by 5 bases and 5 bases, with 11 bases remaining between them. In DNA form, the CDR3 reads TGTGCCACCAGTGGCCCAGGGACGGAGACCCAGTACTTC. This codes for CATSGPGTETQYF.

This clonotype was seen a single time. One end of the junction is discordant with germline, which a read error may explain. CDR3 protein: CARSLGGGAYNEQFF. CDR3 DNA: TGTGCCCGCAGTTTAGGCGGGGGGGCATACAATGAGCAGTTCTTC. The genes are TRBV27 and TRBJ2-1, with 9 bases that match TRBD2. Germline lookup yields CDR1 MNHEY and CDR2 SMNVEV (reference sequence). CDR3 size: 15 residues.

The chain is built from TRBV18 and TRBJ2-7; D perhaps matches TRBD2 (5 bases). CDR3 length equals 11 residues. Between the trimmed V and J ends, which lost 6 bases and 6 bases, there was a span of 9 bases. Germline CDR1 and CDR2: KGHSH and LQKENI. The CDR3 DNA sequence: TGTGCCAGCTCTCGGGGTGTCGAGCAGTACTTC. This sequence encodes CASSRGVEQYF.

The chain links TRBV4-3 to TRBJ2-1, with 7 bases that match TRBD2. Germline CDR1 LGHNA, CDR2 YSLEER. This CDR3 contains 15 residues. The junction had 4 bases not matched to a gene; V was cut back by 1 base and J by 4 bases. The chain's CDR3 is CASSQVKRGYNEQFF. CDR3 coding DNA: TGCGCCAGCAGCCAAGTAAAGCGGGGTTACAATGAGCAGTTCTTC.

The CDR3 DNA reads TGTGCCACCACGGTCGAGGAGCAGTACTTC. It yields the protein CATTVEEQYF. V usage is TRBV24-1 and J usage is TRBJ2-5, with D uncertain. The germline V and J ends were trimmed by 8 bases and 11 bases, with 11 bases remaining between them. The germline gives CDR1 KGHDR, CDR2 SFDVKD. This CDR3 spans 10 amino acids.

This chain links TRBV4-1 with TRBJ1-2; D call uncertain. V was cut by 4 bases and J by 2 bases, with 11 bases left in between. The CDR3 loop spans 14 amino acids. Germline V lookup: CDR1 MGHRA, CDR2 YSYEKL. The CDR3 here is CASSPAHGNYGYTF. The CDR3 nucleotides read TGCGCCAGCAGCCCCGCTCACGGGAACTATGGCTACACCTTC.

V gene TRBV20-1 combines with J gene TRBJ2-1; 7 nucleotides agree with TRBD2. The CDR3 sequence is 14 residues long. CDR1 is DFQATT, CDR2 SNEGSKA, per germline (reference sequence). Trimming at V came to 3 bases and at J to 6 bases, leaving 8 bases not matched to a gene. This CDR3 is CSASSGRAPNEQFF. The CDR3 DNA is TGCAGTGCTAGTAGTGGGAGGGCCCCCAATGAGCAGTTCTTC.

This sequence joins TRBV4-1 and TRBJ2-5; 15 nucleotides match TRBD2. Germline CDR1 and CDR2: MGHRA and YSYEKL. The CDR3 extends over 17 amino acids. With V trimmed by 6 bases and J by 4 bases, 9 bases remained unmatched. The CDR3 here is CASRRTSGGAFAETQYF. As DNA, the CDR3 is TGCGCCAGCAGACGGACTAGCGGGGGGGCCTTCGCAGAGACCCAGTACTTC.

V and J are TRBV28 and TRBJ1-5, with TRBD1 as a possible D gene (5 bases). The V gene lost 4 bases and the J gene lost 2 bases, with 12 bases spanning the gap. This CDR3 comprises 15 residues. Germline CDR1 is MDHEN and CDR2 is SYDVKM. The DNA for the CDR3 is TGTGCCAGCAGTTCTGGGGGGAGAGGCAATCAGCCCCAGCATTTT. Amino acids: CASSSGGRGNQPQHF.

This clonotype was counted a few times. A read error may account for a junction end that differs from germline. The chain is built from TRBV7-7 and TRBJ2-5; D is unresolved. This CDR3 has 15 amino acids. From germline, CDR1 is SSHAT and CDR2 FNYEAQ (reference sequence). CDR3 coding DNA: TGTGCTAGCAGCTTAGTTGGCCACTCACAAGAGACCCAGTACTTC. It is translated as CASSLVGHSQETQYF.